These 9 T cell receptor beta chains were all obtained from the same sample, sequenced in a study of cytomegalovirus exposure and HLA in healthy donors (dated by TCRdb to 2016 to 2017). The library was produced with the immunoSEQ multiplex PCR assay. The multiplex PCR relied on a mix of 60 forward primers for TCR Vbeta segments and 13 reverse primers for TCR Jbeta segments. The table comes from immuneACCESS by way of TCRdb, which keeps in-frame sequences with V and J called. Part of the clones is missing from these tables; in studies checked, under half for an unresolved V gene and the rest for unknown reasons. This sample holds around 32,000 clones; 44% were observed only once. Less than 2% of the sample is taken by the ten largest. Input material: PBMCs. Receptor source: a woman aged 50 to 65 in good health and CMV-seronegative.

This sequence joins TRBV19 and TRBJ2-7; D is perhaps TRBD1 (5 bases). From germline, CDR1 is LNHDA and CDR2 SQIVND (reference sequence). V was shortened by 5 bases and J by 5 bases, with 13 bases between the two germline ends. The CDR3 sequence is 13 residues long. The CDR3: CASSSNVGDEQYF. As DNA, the CDR3 is TGTGCCAGTAGTTCCAATGTAGGGGACGAGCAGTACTTC.

The V and J genes are TRBV11-2 and TRBJ2-7; TRBD2 matches 12 bases. Germline trimming cut 4 bases from V and 0 bases from J; bases unmatched to any gene: 10. CDR3 size: 18 residues. The germline gives CDR1 SGHAT, CDR2 FQNNGV. CDR3 nucleotide sequence: TGTGCCAGCAGCTCGTTGAGAACTAGCGGGGGGACCTCCTACGAGCAGTACTTC. Protein sequence: CASSSLRTSGGTSYEQYF.

This clone was counted between two and nine times. The chain is built from TRBV19 and TRBJ2-3; D not certain. The CDR3 sequence is 13 residues long. The germline gives CDR1 LNHDA, CDR2 SQIVND (reference sequence). V was trimmed by 1 base and J by 5 bases, leaving 7 bases between them. The CDR3 DNA reads TGTGCCAGTAGTATAGCGCGGAAAGATACGCAGTATTTT. Translating it yields CASSIARKDTQYF.

This chain connects TRBV30 to TRBJ1-1; a weak D match, TRBD1 (6 bases). V lost 0 bases and J 7 bases, leaving 18 bases between the germline ends. Germline lookup yields CDR1 GTSNPN and CDR2 SVGIG (reference sequence). The length of the CDR3 is 15 residues. The CDR3 DNA sequence: TGTGCCTGGAGTGTACGCGGGGGGGCGAAGAATGAAGCTTTCTTT. Translating it yields CAWSVRGGAKNEAFF.

In its sample, this clone was seen a few times. The CDR3 DNA follows: TGTGCCAGCAGCTCACGGGGACAGTCTCCCTATGGCTACACCTTC. Protein product: CASSSRGQSPYGYTF. The V gene is TRBV5-8, the J gene TRBJ1-2; 7 bases are a match to TRBD1. The CDR3 covers 15 residues. The ends lost 3 bases at V and 4 bases at J; junction bases unmatched: 9. CDR1 is SGHTS, CDR2 YDEGEE, per germline.

The chain is built from TRBV20-1 and TRBJ2-1; D not resolved. The germline V gene has CDR1 DFQATT and CDR2 SNEGSKA (reference sequence). V was pared by 6 bases and J by 7 bases, with 10 bases between. The CDR3 covers 11 residues. The CDR3 DNA sequence: TGCAGTGCCGACTTGGGTAATGAGCAGTTCTTC. Protein sequence: CSADLGNEQFF.

This clone was counted a few times. The chain recombines TRBV30 with TRBJ1-1; D gene unclear. This CDR3 is built from 13 residues. V dropped 6 bases and J dropped 0 bases, with 11 bases sitting between them. The germline V gene has CDR1 GTSNPN and CDR2 SVGIG (reference sequence). The CDR3 spells CACEEDLNTEAFF. DNA for the CDR3: TGTGCCTGTGAGGAGGACCTGAACACTGAAGCTTTCTTT.

This chain uses TRBV29-1 with TRBJ2-7; 8 nucleotides agree with TRBD1. Unmatched junction bases numbered 7, after V lost 4 bases and J lost 2 bases. CDR1 is SQVTM, CDR2 ANQGSEA, per germline. The CDR3 length is 14 residues. In nucleotides, the CDR3 is TGCAGCGTTGGCGTCGGGACAGGAGCCTACGAGCAGTACTTC. Protein product: CSVGVGTGAYEQYF.

This chain connects TRBV4-2 to TRBJ2-2, with D possibly matching TRBD1 (5 bases). Trimming removed 1 base from V and 3 bases from J, with 12 bases in between. The germline V gene encodes CDR1 LGHNA and CDR2 YNFKEQ. The length of the CDR3 is 16 residues. The CDR3 protein is CASSQVGQTDTGELFF. The CDR3 DNA is TGTGCCAGCAGCCAAGTTGGACAAACTGACACCGGGGAGCTGTTTTTT.